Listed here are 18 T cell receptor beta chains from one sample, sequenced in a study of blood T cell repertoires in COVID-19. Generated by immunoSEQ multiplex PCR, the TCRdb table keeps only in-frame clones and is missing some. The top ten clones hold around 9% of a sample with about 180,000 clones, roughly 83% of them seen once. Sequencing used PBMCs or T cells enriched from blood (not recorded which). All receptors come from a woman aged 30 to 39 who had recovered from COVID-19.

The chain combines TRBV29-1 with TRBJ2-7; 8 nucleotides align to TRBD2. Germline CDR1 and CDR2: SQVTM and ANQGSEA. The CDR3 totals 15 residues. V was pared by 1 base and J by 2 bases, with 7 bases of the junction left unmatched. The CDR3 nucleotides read TGCAGCGTTGAAGGAACTAGCGGTTCTCCCTACGAGCAGTACTTC. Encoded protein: CSVEGTSGSPYEQYF.

CDR3 sequence reads: CASSPHNYNEQFF. The CDR3 DNA reads as TGTGCCAGCAGCCCGCACAACTACAATGAGCAGTTCTTC. This chain connects TRBV5-6 to TRBJ2-1; D is ambiguous. Trimming removed 4 bases from V and 3 bases from J, with 8 bases in between. Germline V lookup: CDR1 SGHDT, CDR2 YYEEEE. The CDR3 spans 13 residues.

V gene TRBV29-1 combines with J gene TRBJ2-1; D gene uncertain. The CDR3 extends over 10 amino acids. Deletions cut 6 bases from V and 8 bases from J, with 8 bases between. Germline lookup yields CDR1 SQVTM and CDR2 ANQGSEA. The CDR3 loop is CSVWAHEQFF. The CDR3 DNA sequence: TGCAGCGTGTGGGCCCATGAGCAGTTCTTC.

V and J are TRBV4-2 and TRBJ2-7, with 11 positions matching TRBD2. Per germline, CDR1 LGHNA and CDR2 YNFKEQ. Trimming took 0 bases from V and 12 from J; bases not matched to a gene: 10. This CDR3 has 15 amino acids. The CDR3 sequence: CASSQDRSGRASRYF. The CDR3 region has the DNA TGTGCCAGCAGCCAAGACCGTAGCGGGAGGGCGTCCCGGTACTTC.

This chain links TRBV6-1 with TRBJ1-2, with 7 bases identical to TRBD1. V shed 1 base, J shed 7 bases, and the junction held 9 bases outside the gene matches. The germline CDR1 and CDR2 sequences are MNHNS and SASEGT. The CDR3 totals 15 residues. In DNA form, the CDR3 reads TGTGCCAGCAGTGAAGATATTGCAGGGGGTGTTGGCTACACCTTC. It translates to CASSEDIAGGVGYTF.

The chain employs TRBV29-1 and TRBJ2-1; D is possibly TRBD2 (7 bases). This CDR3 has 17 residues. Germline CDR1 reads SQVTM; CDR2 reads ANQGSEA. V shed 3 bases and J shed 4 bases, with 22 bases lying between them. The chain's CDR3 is CSVDGGGASFRYNEQFF. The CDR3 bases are TGCAGCGTTGATGGGGGGGGCGCTTCATTTCGGTACAATGAGCAGTTCTTC.

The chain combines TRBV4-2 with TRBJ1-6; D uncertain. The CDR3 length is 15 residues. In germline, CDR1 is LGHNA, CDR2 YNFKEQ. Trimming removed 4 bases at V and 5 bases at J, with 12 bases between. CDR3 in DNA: TGTGCCAGCAGCCGGAGGACGGATAATAATTCACCCCTCCACTTT. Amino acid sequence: CASSRRTDNNSPLHF.

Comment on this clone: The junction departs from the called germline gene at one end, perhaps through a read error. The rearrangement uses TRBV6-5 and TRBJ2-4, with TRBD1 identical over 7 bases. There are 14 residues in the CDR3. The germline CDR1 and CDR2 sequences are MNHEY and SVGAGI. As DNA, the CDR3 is TGTGCCAGCAGTAACTCGGACAGGTCTGACATTCAGTACTTC. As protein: CASSNSDRSDIQYF.

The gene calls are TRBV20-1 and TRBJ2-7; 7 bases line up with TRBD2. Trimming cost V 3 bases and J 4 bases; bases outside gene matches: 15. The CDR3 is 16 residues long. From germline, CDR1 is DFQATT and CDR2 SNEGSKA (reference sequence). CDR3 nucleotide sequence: TGCAGTGCTAGTCAGCAAAGCGGGACCGGGAGTTACGAGCAGTACTTC. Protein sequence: CSASQQSGTGSYEQYF.

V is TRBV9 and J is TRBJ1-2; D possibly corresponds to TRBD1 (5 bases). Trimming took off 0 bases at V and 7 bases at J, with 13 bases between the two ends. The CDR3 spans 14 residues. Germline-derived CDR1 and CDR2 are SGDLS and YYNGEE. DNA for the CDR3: TGTGCCAGCAGCGTAGTTCCGGGGGATGGTGGCTACACCTTC. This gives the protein CASSVVPGDGGYTF.

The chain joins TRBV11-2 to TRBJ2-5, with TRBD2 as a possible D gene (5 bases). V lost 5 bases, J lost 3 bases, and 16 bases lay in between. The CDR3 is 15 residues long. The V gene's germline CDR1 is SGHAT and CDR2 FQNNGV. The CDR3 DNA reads TGTGCCAGCAGCCCTCTCCCCAGCGGCAAAGAGACCCAGTACTTC. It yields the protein CASSPLPSGKETQYF.

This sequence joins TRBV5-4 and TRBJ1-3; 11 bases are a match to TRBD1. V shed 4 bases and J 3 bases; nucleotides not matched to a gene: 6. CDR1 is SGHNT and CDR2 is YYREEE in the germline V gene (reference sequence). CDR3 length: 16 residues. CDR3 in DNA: TGTGCCAGCAGCGCGATCGGGACAGGGGGTGGAAACACCATATATTTT. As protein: CASSAIGTGGGNTIYF.

CDR3 region: CASSQDPLTEIYDEQYF. The CDR3 region has the DNA TGTGCCAGCAGCCAAGATCCCCTCACTGAGATATATGACGAGCAGTACTTC. The chain couples TRBV3-1 (or the pseudogene TRBV3-2) to TRBJ2-7; D remains unclear. CDR1 and CDR2 from the germline V gene are LGHDT and YNNKEL (reference sequence). The germline V and J ends were trimmed by 0 bases and 5 bases, with 20 bases remaining between them. The length of the CDR3 is 17 residues.

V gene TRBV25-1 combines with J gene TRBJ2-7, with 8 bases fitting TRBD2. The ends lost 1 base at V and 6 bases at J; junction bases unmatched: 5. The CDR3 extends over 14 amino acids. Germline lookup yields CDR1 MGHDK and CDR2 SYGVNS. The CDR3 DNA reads TGTGCCAGCAGTGAATCGGGGACTAGTGGCGAGCAGTACTTC. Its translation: CASSESGTSGEQYF.

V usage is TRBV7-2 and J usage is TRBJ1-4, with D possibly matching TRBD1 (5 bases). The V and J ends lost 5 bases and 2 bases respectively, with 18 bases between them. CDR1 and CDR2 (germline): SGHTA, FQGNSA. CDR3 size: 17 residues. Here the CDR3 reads CASSSNPAGTTNEKLFF. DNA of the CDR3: TGTGCCAGCAGCAGCAATCCGGCGGGGACCACTAATGAAAAACTGTTTTTT.

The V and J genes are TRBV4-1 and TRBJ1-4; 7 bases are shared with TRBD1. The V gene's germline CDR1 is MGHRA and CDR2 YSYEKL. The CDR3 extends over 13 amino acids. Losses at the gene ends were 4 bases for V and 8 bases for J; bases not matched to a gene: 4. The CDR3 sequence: CASSLLRGEKLFF. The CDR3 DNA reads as TGCGCCAGCAGCCTCCTCAGGGGGGAAAAACTGTTTTTT.

The chain's CDR3 is CASSGGQTYSNQPQHF. The CDR3 DNA reads TGTGCCAGCAGCGGGGGACAGACGTATAGCAATCAGCCCCAGCATTTT. The genes are TRBV2 and TRBJ1-5; 7 bases line up with TRBD1. With 6 bases clipped from V and 0 bases from J, the junction kept 8 bases outside the gene matches. The CDR3 runs to 16 residues. Germline CDR1 SNHLY, CDR2 FYNNEI.

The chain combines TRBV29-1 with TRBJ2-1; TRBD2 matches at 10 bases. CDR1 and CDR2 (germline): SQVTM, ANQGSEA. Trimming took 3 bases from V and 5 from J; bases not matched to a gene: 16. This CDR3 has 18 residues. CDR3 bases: TGCAGCGTTGATTCCGAGGGACGAAGCGGGAGGGCCAACAATGAGCAGTTCTTC. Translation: CSVDSEGRSGRANNEQFF.